A selection of T cell receptor beta chains follows, all from one sample in a study of early T cells in non-severe SARS-CoV-2 infection. TCRdb recomputed calls from the 5' RACE reads with MiXCR, one row per CDR3 protein. The table shows about 64,000 distinct CDR3 sequences, with about 12% occurring only once. The sequencing sample was made of whole blood. The receptor set was obtained from an adult who was a healthcare worker with PCR-confirmed SARS-CoV-2 infection or an uninfected control (not recorded which). CDR3s include the opening cysteine and the closing phenylalanine or tryptophan. The order of the fields is CDR3 DNA, CDR3 protein, D gene, J gene, clone size, CDR3 length, V gene. The D gene is left open where the match is weak. Size is omitted from some rows. Given values are once, few, many or a class for expanded clones.

CDR3 DNA: TGCAGTGCTAGCCGGGACACGGGATACGAGCAGTACTTC
CDR3 protein: CSASRDTGYEQYF
D gene: -
J gene: TRBJ2-7
clone size: -
CDR3 length: 13
V gene: TRBV20-1

CDR3 DNA: TGTGCCAGCAGCCTGACTAGCCGCACAGATACGCAGTATTTT
CDR3 protein: CASSLTSRTDTQYF
D gene: TRBD2
J gene: TRBJ2-3
clone size: few
CDR3 length: 14
V gene: TRBV3-1

CDR3 DNA: TGTGCCAGCAGTTCGGGGACAGGCCCCACGAACACCGGGGAGCTGTTTTTT
CDR3 protein: CASSSGTGPTNTGELFF
D gene: TRBD1
J gene: TRBJ2-2
clone size: few
CDR3 length: 17
V gene: TRBV12-3/TRBV12-4

CDR3 DNA: TGCGCCAGCAGCTTGGCCGTCGGAGAGCAGTACTTC
CDR3 protein: CASSLAVGEQYF
D gene: -
J gene: TRBJ2-7
clone size: many
CDR3 length: 12
V gene: TRBV5-1

CDR3 DNA: TGTGCCTGGAGAAAGGGGCTGGGCCAGAACTATGGCTACACCTTC
CDR3 protein: CAWRKGLGQNYGYTF
D gene: -
J gene: TRBJ1-2
clone size: few
CDR3 length: 15
V gene: TRBV30

CDR3 DNA: TGCGCCAGCAGCTTGGCCAGAGGAGTCACCGGGGAGCTGTTTTTT
CDR3 protein: CASSLARGVTGELFF
D gene: -
J gene: TRBJ2-2
clone size: few
CDR3 length: 15
V gene: TRBV5-1

CDR3 DNA: TGTGCCAGCAGTGAAATAGGGACAGCCGCCACCGGGGAGCTGTTTTTT
CDR3 protein: CASSEIGTAATGELFF
D gene: TRBD1
J gene: TRBJ2-2
clone size: -
CDR3 length: 16
V gene: TRBV2

CDR3 DNA: TGCGCCAGCAGCTTGAAAGGGATTGTAGACGCCGGGGAGCTGTTTTTT
CDR3 protein: CASSLKGIVDAGELFF
D gene: -
J gene: TRBJ2-2
clone size: many
CDR3 length: 16
V gene: TRBV5-1

CDR3 DNA: TGTGCCAGCAGTTACCGGGACACCCCCTACGCGCAGTACTTC
CDR3 protein: CASSYRDTPYAQYF
D gene: -
J gene: TRBJ2-7
clone size: many
CDR3 length: 14
V gene: TRBV6-2/TRBV6-3

CDR3 DNA: TGTGCCAGCAGCTTAGCACCAGGGGGCGAGGAGACCCAGTACTTC
CDR3 protein: CASSLAPGGEETQYF
D gene: TRBD1
J gene: TRBJ2-5
clone size: few
CDR3 length: 15
V gene: TRBV11-2

CDR3 DNA: TGCGCCAGCAGCCGGGACAGACCTAACACCGGGGAGCTGTTTTTT
CDR3 protein: CASSRDRPNTGELFF
D gene: TRBD1
J gene: TRBJ2-2
clone size: -
CDR3 length: 15
V gene: TRBV5-1

CDR3 DNA: TGTGCCAGCAGCTGGCTAGCCGGCGGGGAGCTGTTTTTT
CDR3 protein: CASSWLAGGELFF
D gene: -
J gene: TRBJ2-2
clone size: many
CDR3 length: 13
V gene: TRBV14

CDR3 DNA: TGTGCCAGCAGGGATGACAGGGGCTATGGCTACACCTTC
CDR3 protein: CASRDDRGYGYTF
D gene: TRBD1
J gene: TRBJ1-2
clone size: -
CDR3 length: 13
V gene: TRBV14

CDR3 DNA: TGTGCCAGCAGCTCCGGACAGGTCTGGGGAGAGACCCAGTACTTC
CDR3 protein: CASSSGQVWGETQYF
D gene: TRBD1
J gene: TRBJ2-5
clone size: -
CDR3 length: 15
V gene: TRBV5-5

CDR3 DNA: TGTGCCATCAGTATGGCAGGACAAGAGACCCAGTACTTC
CDR3 protein: CAISMAGQETQYF
D gene: -
J gene: TRBJ2-5
clone size: -
CDR3 length: 13
V gene: TRBV10-3

CDR3 DNA: TGCGCCAGCAACTTGTTAGATACGCAGTATTTT
CDR3 protein: CASNLLDTQYF
D gene: -
J gene: TRBJ2-3
clone size: few
CDR3 length: 11
V gene: TRBV5-1

CDR3 DNA: TGTGCCATCCGGGACCCGAACACTGAAGCTTTCTTT
CDR3 protein: CAIRDPNTEAFF
D gene: -
J gene: TRBJ1-1
clone size: -
CDR3 length: 12
V gene: TRBV10-3

CDR3 DNA: TGTGCCATTGGGACGCAGGGGAGGAATCAGCCCCAGCATTTT
CDR3 protein: CAIGTQGRNQPQHF
D gene: -
J gene: TRBJ1-5
clone size: many
CDR3 length: 14
V gene: TRBV19

CDR3 DNA: TGCGCCAGCAGCCAAGAAACTAGCGGGGCCTACACAGATACGCAGTATTTT
CDR3 protein: CASSQETSGAYTDTQYF
D gene: TRBD2
J gene: TRBJ2-3
clone size: many
CDR3 length: 17
V gene: TRBV4-1

CDR3 DNA: TGTGCCAGCACCGAAGAGCACCTCTACGAGCAGTACTTC
CDR3 protein: CASTEEHLYEQYF
D gene: -
J gene: TRBJ2-7
clone size: many
CDR3 length: 13
V gene: TRBV6-6

CDR3 DNA: TGTGCCAGCAGGGTACCAGGCGCTGGGGCCAACGTCCTGACTTTC
CDR3 protein: CASRVPGAGANVLTF
D gene: -
J gene: TRBJ2-6
clone size: few
CDR3 length: 15
V gene: TRBV7-2

CDR3 DNA: TGTGCCAGCAGCCCAGGGTGGAGCAATCAGCCCCAGCATTTT
CDR3 protein: CASSPGWSNQPQHF
D gene: -
J gene: TRBJ1-5
clone size: many
CDR3 length: 14
V gene: TRBV7-2

CDR3 DNA: TGTGCCAGAGGGCAGGGTGCGGACACCATATATTTT
CDR3 protein: CARGQGADTIYF
D gene: -
J gene: TRBJ1-3
clone size: -
CDR3 length: 12
V gene: TRBV7-6

CDR3 DNA: TGTGCCAGCAGCGCCGGGGGGCGGAATGAGCAGTTCTTC
CDR3 protein: CASSAGGRNEQFF
D gene: -
J gene: TRBJ2-1
clone size: -
CDR3 length: 13
V gene: TRBV9

CDR3 DNA: TGCAGCGTTGTTTTCTACAATGAGCAGTTCTTC
CDR3 protein: CSVVFYNEQFF
D gene: -
J gene: TRBJ2-1
clone size: -
CDR3 length: 11
V gene: TRBV29-1

CDR3 DNA: TGTGCCAGCAGCTTAGATGCGGATACGCAGTATTTT
CDR3 protein: CASSLDADTQYF
D gene: -
J gene: TRBJ2-3
clone size: many
CDR3 length: 12
V gene: TRBV7-8

CDR3 DNA: TGTGCCAGCAGCTTAGGCGGGATCGGTCAGCCCCAGCATTTT
CDR3 protein: CASSLGGIGQPQHF
D gene: -
J gene: TRBJ1-5
clone size: few
CDR3 length: 14
V gene: TRBV7-2

CDR3 DNA: TGTGCCAGCAGCTCCAGCCGCAATGAGCAGTTCTTC
CDR3 protein: CASSSSRNEQFF
D gene: -
J gene: TRBJ2-1
clone size: -
CDR3 length: 12
V gene: TRBV4-2

CDR3 DNA: TGTGCCAGCAGTGAAGGACTAGCGGGGGGGAGAGAGCAGTACTTC
CDR3 protein: CASSEGLAGGREQYF
D gene: TRBD2
J gene: TRBJ2-7
clone size: few
CDR3 length: 15
V gene: TRBV6-1

CDR3 DNA: TGTGCCAGCAAGCACCGGGCTTCGGGGACCCAGTACTTC
CDR3 protein: CASKHRASGTQYF
D gene: -
J gene: TRBJ2-5
clone size: few
CDR3 length: 13
V gene: TRBV2

CDR3 DNA: TGTGCCAGCACCTGGGCCCTGGGCACTGAAGCTTTCTTT
CDR3 protein: CASTWALGTEAFF
D gene: -
J gene: TRBJ1-1
clone size: -
CDR3 length: 13
V gene: TRBV6-5

CDR3 DNA: TGTGCCAGCAGCCTACGACTGGACCTTTCTTCCGAAGCTTTCTTT
CDR3 protein: CASSLRLDLSSEAFF
D gene: -
J gene: TRBJ1-1
clone size: many
CDR3 length: 15
V gene: TRBV14

CDR3 DNA: TGTGCCAGCAGCTGGGGACTAGCGGCGTACGAGCAGTACTTC
CDR3 protein: CASSWGLAAYEQYF
D gene: TRBD2
J gene: TRBJ2-7
clone size: -
CDR3 length: 14
V gene: TRBV5-5

CDR3 DNA: TGTGCTAGTGGTTTGATCCCGGGGACTGAAGCTTTCTTT
CDR3 protein: CASGLIPGTEAFF
D gene: -
J gene: TRBJ1-1
clone size: many
CDR3 length: 13
V gene: TRBV12-5

CDR3 DNA: TGTGCCAGCAGGGGGACAGCTTACGAGCAGTACTTC
CDR3 protein: CASRGTAYEQYF
D gene: TRBD1
J gene: TRBJ2-7
clone size: -
CDR3 length: 12
V gene: TRBV12-3/TRBV12-4

CDR3 DNA: TGTGCCAGCAGCCAAGTGGTGTCGGGGCCCTCCATGTACGAGCAGTACTTC
CDR3 protein: CASSQVVSGPSMYEQYF
D gene: -
J gene: TRBJ2-7
clone size: -
CDR3 length: 17
V gene: TRBV14

CDR3 DNA: TGTGCCAGCAGCTTCTCCGGGACAGGGCACAACTATGGCTACACCTTC
CDR3 protein: CASSFSGTGHNYGYTF
D gene: TRBD1
J gene: TRBJ1-2
clone size: few
CDR3 length: 16
V gene: TRBV11-2

CDR3 DNA: TGTGCCAGCAGTTACGGGATATCGGAGACCCAGTACTTC
CDR3 protein: CASSYGISETQYF
D gene: -
J gene: TRBJ2-5
clone size: many
CDR3 length: 13
V gene: TRBV6-2/TRBV6-3

CDR3 DNA: TGTGCCAGCAGCGCCCAAGATTACGAGCAGTACTTC
CDR3 protein: CASSAQDYEQYF
D gene: -
J gene: TRBJ2-7
clone size: -
CDR3 length: 12
V gene: TRBV14

CDR3 DNA: TGTGCCAGCAGTGAATCAGGGGGCGGCTACAATGAGCAGTTCTTC
CDR3 protein: CASSESGGGYNEQFF
D gene: TRBD1
J gene: TRBJ2-1
clone size: -
CDR3 length: 15
V gene: TRBV2

CDR3 DNA: TGCAGTGCTGAAGACAGGGGGAATTCACCCCTCCACTTT
CDR3 protein: CSAEDRGNSPLHF
D gene: TRBD1
J gene: TRBJ1-6
clone size: few
CDR3 length: 13
V gene: TRBV20-1

CDR3 DNA: TGTGCCAGCAAGGTCTCTCCAGAGTCGAACACCGGGGAGCTGTTTTTT
CDR3 protein: CASKVSPESNTGELFF
D gene: -
J gene: TRBJ2-2
clone size: many
CDR3 length: 16
V gene: TRBV2

CDR3 DNA: TGTGCCAGCAGCCGAGAGGCGGAAGCTTTCTTT
CDR3 protein: CASSREAEAFF
D gene: -
J gene: TRBJ1-1
clone size: few
CDR3 length: 11
V gene: TRBV7-9

CDR3 DNA: TGTGCCAGCAGTTTTGAACCAGGGGCATCGGAGAATTCACCCCTCCACTTT
CDR3 protein: CASSFEPGASENSPLHF
D gene: -
J gene: TRBJ1-6
clone size: few
CDR3 length: 17
V gene: TRBV12-3/TRBV12-4

CDR3 DNA: TGTGCCTCTCGAGGGGCGGCAAGCAATCAGCCCCAGCATTTT
CDR3 protein: CASRGAASNQPQHF
D gene: -
J gene: TRBJ1-5
clone size: -
CDR3 length: 14
V gene: TRBV2

CDR3 DNA: TGTGCCAGCAGCGAAATGGCAGACACCGGGGAGCTGTTTTTT
CDR3 protein: CASSEMADTGELFF
D gene: -
J gene: TRBJ2-2
clone size: -
CDR3 length: 14
V gene: TRBV11-2

CDR3 DNA: TGCGCCAGCGGCCAAGGCTATAGCACAGATACGCAGTATTTT
CDR3 protein: CASGQGYSTDTQYF
D gene: -
J gene: TRBJ2-3
clone size: -
CDR3 length: 14
V gene: TRBV4-1

CDR3 DNA: TGCGCCAGCAAAGCCCCGGGACAGATCTACAATGAGCAGTTCTTC
CDR3 protein: CASKAPGQIYNEQFF
D gene: TRBD1
J gene: TRBJ2-1
clone size: -
CDR3 length: 15
V gene: TRBV5-1

CDR3 DNA: TGTGCCAGTAGCCCCTCGACGGCAACTAATGAAAAACTGTTTTTT
CDR3 protein: CASSPSTATNEKLFF
D gene: -
J gene: TRBJ1-4
clone size: many
CDR3 length: 15
V gene: TRBV19

CDR3 DNA: TGCAGCGTCTTAACAGGGGGCGGACAGACCCAGTACTTC
CDR3 protein: CSVLTGGGQTQYF
D gene: TRBD1
J gene: TRBJ2-5
clone size: few
CDR3 length: 13
V gene: TRBV29-1

CDR3 DNA: TGTGCCAGCAGAGCCCGACAGGGATTCTACGAGCAGTACTTC
CDR3 protein: CASRARQGFYEQYF
D gene: TRBD1
J gene: TRBJ2-7
clone size: once
CDR3 length: 14
V gene: TRBV6-5

CDR3 DNA: TGCAGTGCCCTAATGGATATTGAAGGGAACTATGGCTACACCTTC
CDR3 protein: CSALMDIEGNYGYTF
D gene: -
J gene: TRBJ1-2
clone size: few
CDR3 length: 15
V gene: TRBV20-1

CDR3 DNA: TGTGCCAGCAGTTACGGACAGACGAAGAACTATGGCTACACCTTC
CDR3 protein: CASSYGQTKNYGYTF
D gene: -
J gene: TRBJ1-2
clone size: many
CDR3 length: 15
V gene: TRBV6-2/TRBV6-3

CDR3 DNA: TGCGCCAGCAGGGGAGGGGGCACTGAAGCTTTCTTT
CDR3 protein: CASRGGGTEAFF
D gene: -
J gene: TRBJ1-1
clone size: -
CDR3 length: 12
V gene: TRBV10-1

CDR3 DNA: TGTGCCAGCAGCTTATATACGAACACTGAAGCTTTCTTT
CDR3 protein: CASSLYTNTEAFF
D gene: -
J gene: TRBJ1-1
clone size: -
CDR3 length: 13
V gene: TRBV11-2

CDR3 DNA: TGTGCCAGCAGCTTAGAGGCGGGTATGGGAGCCTACGAGCAGTACTTC
CDR3 protein: CASSLEAGMGAYEQYF
D gene: -
J gene: TRBJ2-7
clone size: few
CDR3 length: 16
V gene: TRBV7-6

CDR3 DNA: TGTGCCAGCAGCGCCCGACAGGGGCCAAAAGAAGGGACCCAGTACTTC
CDR3 protein: CASSARQGPKEGTQYF
D gene: TRBD1
J gene: TRBJ2-5
clone size: few
CDR3 length: 16
V gene: TRBV7-9

CDR3 DNA: TGTGCCAGCAGGCCCCTACAGAGGAACACTGAAGCTTTCTTT
CDR3 protein: CASRPLQRNTEAFF
D gene: -
J gene: TRBJ1-1
clone size: -
CDR3 length: 14
V gene: TRBV6-5

CDR3 DNA: TGTGCCAGCAGCGCCGCTAGCGGGGATTACTACGAGCAGTACTTC
CDR3 protein: CASSAASGDYYEQYF
D gene: TRBD2
J gene: TRBJ2-7
clone size: -
CDR3 length: 15
V gene: TRBV9

CDR3 DNA: TGTGCCAGCAGTTACGGGCAGGGGTATTCACCCCTCCACTTT
CDR3 protein: CASSYGQGYSPLHF
D gene: -
J gene: TRBJ1-6
clone size: many
CDR3 length: 14
V gene: TRBV6-2/TRBV6-3